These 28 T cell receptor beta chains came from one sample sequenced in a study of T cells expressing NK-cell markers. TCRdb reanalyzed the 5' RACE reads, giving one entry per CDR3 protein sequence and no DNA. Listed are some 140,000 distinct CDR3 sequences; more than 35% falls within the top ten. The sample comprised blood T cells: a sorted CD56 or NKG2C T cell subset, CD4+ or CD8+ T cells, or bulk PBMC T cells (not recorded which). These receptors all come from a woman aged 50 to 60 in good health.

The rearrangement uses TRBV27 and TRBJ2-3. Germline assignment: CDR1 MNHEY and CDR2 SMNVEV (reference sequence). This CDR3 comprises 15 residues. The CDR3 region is CASSYAQRYTDTQYF.

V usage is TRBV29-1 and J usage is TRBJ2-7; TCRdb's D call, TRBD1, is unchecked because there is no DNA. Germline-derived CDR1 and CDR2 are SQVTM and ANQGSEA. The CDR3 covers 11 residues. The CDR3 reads CSVVTGYEQYF.

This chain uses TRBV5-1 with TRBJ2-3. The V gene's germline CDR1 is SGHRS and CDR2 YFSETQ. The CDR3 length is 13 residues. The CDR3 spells CASSQYPTDTQYF.

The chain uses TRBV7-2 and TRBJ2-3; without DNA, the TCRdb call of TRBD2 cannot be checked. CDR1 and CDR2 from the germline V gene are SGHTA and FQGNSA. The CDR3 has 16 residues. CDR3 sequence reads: CASSITHTSGTDTQYF.

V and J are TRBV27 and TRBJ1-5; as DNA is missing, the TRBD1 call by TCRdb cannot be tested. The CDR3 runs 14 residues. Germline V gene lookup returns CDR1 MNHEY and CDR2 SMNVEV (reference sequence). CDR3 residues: CASSSQGDNQPQHF.

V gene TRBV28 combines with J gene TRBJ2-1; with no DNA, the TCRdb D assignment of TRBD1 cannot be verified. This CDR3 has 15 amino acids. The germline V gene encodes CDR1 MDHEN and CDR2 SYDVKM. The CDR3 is CASSFRDTAYNEQFF.

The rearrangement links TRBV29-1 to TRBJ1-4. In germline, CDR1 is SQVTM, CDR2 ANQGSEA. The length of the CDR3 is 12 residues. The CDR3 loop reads CSVTAGSEKLFF.

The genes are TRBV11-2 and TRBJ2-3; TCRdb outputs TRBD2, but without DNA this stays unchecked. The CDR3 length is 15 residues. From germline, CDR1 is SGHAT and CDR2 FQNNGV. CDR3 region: CASSTSGSGMDTQYF.

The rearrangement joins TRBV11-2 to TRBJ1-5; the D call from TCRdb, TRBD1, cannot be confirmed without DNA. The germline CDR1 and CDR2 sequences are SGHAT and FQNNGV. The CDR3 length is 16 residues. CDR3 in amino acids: CASSFPRQGTGQPQHF.

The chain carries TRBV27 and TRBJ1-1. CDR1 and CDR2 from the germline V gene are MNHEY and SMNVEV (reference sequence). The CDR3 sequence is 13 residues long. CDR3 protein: CASSLSTGTEAFF.

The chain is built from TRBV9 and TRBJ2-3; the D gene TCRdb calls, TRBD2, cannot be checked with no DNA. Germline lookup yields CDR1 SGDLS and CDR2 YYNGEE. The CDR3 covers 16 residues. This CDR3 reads CASGVDGLADRDTQYF. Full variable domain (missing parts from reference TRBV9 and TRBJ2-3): DSGVTQTPKHLITATGQRVTLRCSPRSGDLSVYWYQQSLDQGLQFLIQYYNGEERAKGNILERFSAQQFPDLHSELNLSSLELGDSALYFCASGVDGLADRDTQYFGPGTRLTVL.

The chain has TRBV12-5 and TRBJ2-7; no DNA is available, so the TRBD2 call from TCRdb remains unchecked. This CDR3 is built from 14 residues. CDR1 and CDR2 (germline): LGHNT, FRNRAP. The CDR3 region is CASRASGRAQEQYF. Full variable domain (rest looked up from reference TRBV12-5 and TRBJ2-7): DARVTQTPRHKVTEMGQEVTMRCQPILGHNTVFWYRQTMMQGLELLAYFRNRAPLDDSGMPKDRFSAEMPDATLATLKIQPSEPRDSAVYFCASRASGRAQEQYFGPGTRLTVT.

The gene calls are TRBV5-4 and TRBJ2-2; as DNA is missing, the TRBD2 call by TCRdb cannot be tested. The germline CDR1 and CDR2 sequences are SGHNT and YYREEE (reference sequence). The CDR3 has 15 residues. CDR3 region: CASSSSGSKPGELFF.

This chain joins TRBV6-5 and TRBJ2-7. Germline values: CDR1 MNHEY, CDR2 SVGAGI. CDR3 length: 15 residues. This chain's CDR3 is CASSYSTSPSYEQYF.

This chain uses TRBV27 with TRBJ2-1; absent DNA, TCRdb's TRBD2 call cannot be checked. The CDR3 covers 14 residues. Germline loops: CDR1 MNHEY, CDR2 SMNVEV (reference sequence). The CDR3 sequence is CASSLYREDNEQFF.

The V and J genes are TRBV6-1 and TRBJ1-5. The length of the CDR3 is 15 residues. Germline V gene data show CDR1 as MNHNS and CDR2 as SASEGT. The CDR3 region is CASSEGGFSNQPQHF.

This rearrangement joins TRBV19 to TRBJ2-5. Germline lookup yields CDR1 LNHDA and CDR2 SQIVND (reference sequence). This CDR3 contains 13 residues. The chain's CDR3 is CASSPTNSETQYF.

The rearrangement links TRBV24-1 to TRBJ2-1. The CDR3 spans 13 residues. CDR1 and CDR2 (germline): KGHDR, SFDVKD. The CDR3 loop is CATSDPDQTEQFF.

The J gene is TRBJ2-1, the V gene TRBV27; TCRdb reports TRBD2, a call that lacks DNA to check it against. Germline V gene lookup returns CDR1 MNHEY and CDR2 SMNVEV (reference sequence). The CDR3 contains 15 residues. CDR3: CASTRAGGSYNEQFF.

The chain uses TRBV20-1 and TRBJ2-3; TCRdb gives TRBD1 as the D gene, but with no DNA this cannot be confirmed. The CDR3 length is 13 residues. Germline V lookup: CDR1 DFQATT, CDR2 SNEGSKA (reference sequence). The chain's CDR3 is CSTRRSSIDTQYF.

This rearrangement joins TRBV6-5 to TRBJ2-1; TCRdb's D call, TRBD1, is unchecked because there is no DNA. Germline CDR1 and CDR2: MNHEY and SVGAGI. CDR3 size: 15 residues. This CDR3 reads CASSFQGADNNEQFF.

This chain's CDR3 is CANSTRPGLGNTEAFF. The rearrangement links TRBV25-1 to TRBJ1-1; TCRdb returns TRBD1, unconfirmable since there is no DNA. Germline V gives CDR1 MGHDK, CDR2 SYGVNS. The CDR3 is 16 residues long. The whole variable domain, remainder taken from reference TRBV25-1 and TRBJ1-1, is EADIYQTPRYLVIGTGKKITLECSQTMGHDKMYWYQQDPGMELHLIHYSYGVNSTEKGDLSSESTVSRIRTEHFPLTLESARPSHTSQYLCANSTRPGLGNTEAFFGQGTRLTVV.

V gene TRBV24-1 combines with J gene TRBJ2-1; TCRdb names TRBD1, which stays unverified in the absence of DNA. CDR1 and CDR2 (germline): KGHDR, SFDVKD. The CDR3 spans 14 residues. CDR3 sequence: CATSDGPDGNEQFF.

CDR3 sequence reads: CSVEKGVSGANTGELFF. This chain links TRBV29-1 with TRBJ2-2; checking the TCRdb D call of TRBD1 is not possible without DNA. Per germline, CDR1 SQVTM and CDR2 ANQGSEA. This CDR3 is built from 17 residues.

CDR3 in amino acids: CSASSYRGYQETQYF. V and J are TRBV20-1 and TRBJ2-5. This CDR3 contains 15 residues. Per germline, CDR1 DFQATT and CDR2 SNEGSKA (reference sequence).

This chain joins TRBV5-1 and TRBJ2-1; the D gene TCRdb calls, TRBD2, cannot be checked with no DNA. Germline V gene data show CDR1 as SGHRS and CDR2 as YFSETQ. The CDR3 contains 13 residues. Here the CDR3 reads CASSLSLANEQFF.

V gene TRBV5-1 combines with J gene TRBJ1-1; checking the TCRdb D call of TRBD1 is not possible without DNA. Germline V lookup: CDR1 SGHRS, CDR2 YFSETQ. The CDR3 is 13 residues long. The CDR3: CASNLQGNTEAFF.

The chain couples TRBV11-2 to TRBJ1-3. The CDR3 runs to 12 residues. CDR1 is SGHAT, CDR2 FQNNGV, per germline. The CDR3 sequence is CASSLDSNTIYF.